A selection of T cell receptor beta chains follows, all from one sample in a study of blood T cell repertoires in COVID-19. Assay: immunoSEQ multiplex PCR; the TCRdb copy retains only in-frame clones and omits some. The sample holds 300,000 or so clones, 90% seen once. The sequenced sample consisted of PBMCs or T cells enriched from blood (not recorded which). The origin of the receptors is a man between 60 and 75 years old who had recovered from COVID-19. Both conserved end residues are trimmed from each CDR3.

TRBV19,ASSMGDNHNSPLH
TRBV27,ASTQGGGAAYEQY
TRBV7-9,ASSLGTVQETQY
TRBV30,AWSARALRSYGYT
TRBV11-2,ASSLVFPGELF
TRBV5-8,AVGSSGNTIY
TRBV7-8,ASSSRDRGLAGAGNTIY
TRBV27,ASNRVHEKLF
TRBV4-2,ASSHDPGGTEAF
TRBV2,ASNGGPTGELF
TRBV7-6,ASSPSTSGPTNTGELF
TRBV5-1,ASSLEIQGSGANVLT
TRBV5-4,ASSGEGMNTEAF
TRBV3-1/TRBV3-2,ASSTRHPHEQF
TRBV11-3,ASSLAPQASGANVLT
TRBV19,ASSRGESSGNTIY
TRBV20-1,SASGRSWYPETQY
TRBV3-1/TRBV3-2,ASREGINYGYT
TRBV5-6,ASSLGSAGAGELF
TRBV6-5,ASSTHWTVNQPQH
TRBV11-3,ASSPSARVAGVGETQY
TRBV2,ASRIAYNEQF
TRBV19,ATGTSGGPRDTQY
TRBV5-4,ASSLDLQGASYEQY
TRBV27,ASSYAGGGYDYGYT
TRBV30,AWSVGQGNADTQY
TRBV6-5,ASSYRLAGAKNIQY
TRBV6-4,ASRYSAGGSYEQY